The 8 T cell receptor beta chains reported below all come from one sample, sequenced in a study of OX40 agonist ivuxolimab in advanced cancers. Generated by immunoSEQ multiplex PCR, the TCRdb table keeps only in-frame clones and is missing some. The table lists tens of thousands of clones, roughly nine tenths of them singletons, with approximately 0.35% in the top ten. Sequenced here: CD4+ or CD8+ T cells sorted from blood, sampled in a trial of the OX40 agonist ivuxolimab. Receptor source: an adult with an advanced solid tumor such as melanoma, head and neck, liver or kidney cancer.

The chain has TRBV6-1 and TRBJ1-4; D is ambiguous. V was shortened by 7 bases and J by 4 bases, with 10 bases between the two germline ends. This CDR3 is 13 amino acids long. Germline V lookup: CDR1 MNHNS, CDR2 SASEGT. CDR3 sequence reads: CASNPFGNEKLFF. CDR3 DNA: TGTGCCAGCAATCCGTTCGGTAATGAAAAACTGTTTTTT.

This chain uses TRBV5-4 with TRBJ2-3; 8 bases are a match to TRBD2. Losses at the gene ends were 0 bases for V and 2 bases for J; bases not matched to a gene: 5. Germline V gene lookup returns CDR1 SGHNT and CDR2 YYREEE (reference sequence). This CDR3 comprises 16 residues. The CDR3 protein is CASSLVASGPTDTQYF. The CDR3 region has the DNA TGTGCCAGCAGCTTGGTGGCTAGCGGGCCCACAGATACGCAGTATTTT.

CDR3 in DNA: TGTGCCAGTAGTCCTAATGGAAGAGACGGAACCTACGAGCAGTACTTC. Amino acids: CASSPNGRDGTYEQYF. This chain joins TRBV19 and TRBJ2-7, with D hard to call. The CDR3 extends over 16 amino acids. V lost 5 bases to trimming and J lost 2 bases, with 19 bases between them. Germline values: CDR1 LNHDA, CDR2 SQIVND (reference sequence).

This chain joins TRBV5-6 and TRBJ2-1, with D possibly matching TRBD1 (5 bases). V was pared by 0 bases and J by 0 bases, with 13 bases between. Germline CDR1 SGHDT, CDR2 YYEEEE. CDR3 length equals 17 residues. The chain's CDR3 is CASSLAVDSGSYNEQFF. The CDR3 DNA sequence: TGTGCCAGCAGCTTGGCCGTAGACAGTGGCTCCTACAATGAGCAGTTCTTC. The full variable domain, with the rest looked up from reference TRBV5-6 and TRBJ2-1, is DAGVTQSPTHLIKTRGQQVTLRCSPKSGHDTVSWYQQALGQGPQFIFQYYEEEERQRGNFPDRFSGHQFPNYSSELNVNALLLGDSALYLCASSLAVDSGSYNEQFFGPGTRLTVL.

This clone has a single count. The J gene is TRBJ1-1, the V gene TRBV6-5, with a possible D match to TRBD1 (5 bases). The CDR3 is 12 amino acids. Deletions cut 6 bases from V and 3 bases from J, with 8 bases between. Germline assignment: CDR1 MNHEY and CDR2 SVGAGI. The CDR3: CASRKGDTEAFF. As DNA, the CDR3 is TGTGCCAGCAGAAAAGGGGACACTGAAGCTTTCTTT.

CDR3 bases: TGCAGCGTCGGGAGCACCGGGGAGCTGTTTTTT. Encoded protein: CSVGSTGELFF. The rearrangement joins TRBV29-1 to TRBJ2-2; maybe TRBD2 (6 bases). The germline V gene has CDR1 SQVTM and CDR2 ANQGSEA. V lost 6 bases and J 4 bases, leaving 6 bases between the germline ends. CDR3 size: 11 residues.

The chain is built from TRBV20-1 and TRBJ2-5, with D unresolved. The CDR3 contains 11 residues. Trimming pared 6 bases from V and 3 bases from J, leaving 8 bases between. Germline-derived CDR1 and CDR2 are DFQATT and SNEGSKA (reference sequence). DNA of the CDR3: TGCAGTGCCTTACACAAAGAGACCCAGTACTTC. Translating it yields CSALHKETQYF.

The chain employs TRBV5-5 and TRBJ2-7, with 11 positions matching TRBD2. Germline V gene data show CDR1 as SGHKS and CDR2 as YYEKEE (reference sequence). V shed 0 bases and J 0 bases; nucleotides not matched to a gene: 8. The CDR3 totals 18 residues. Here the CDR3 DNA reads TGTGCCAGCAGCTTGGCCGGACTAGCGGGCTCCCCCTCCTACGAGCAGTACTTC. The encoded protein is CASSLAGLAGSPSYEQYF.